What follows is one TCR beta chain and its context. In the source study's methods: The authors estimated nucleated cell counts from reference gene primer amplification. The method was immunoSEQ multiplex PCR; TCRdb's version includes in-frame clones alone and lacks a portion of them. The V and J calls and the clone size are those of that table, but D and trimming were determined from the DNA. Among about 96,000 clones listed, approximately 84% were seen once. This record comes from a study of blood T cell repertoires in COVID-19. Study at large: The study drew acute and convalescent COVID-19 samples from the United States, Italy and Spain. T cells, B-cell-depleted T cells, or PBMCs provided the cDNA or gDNA that served as material.

The germline gives CDR1 MDHEN, CDR2 SYDVKM. This CDR3 comprises 14 residues. V was clipped by 7 bases and J by 4 bases; unmatched bases: 5. The chain links TRBV28 to TRBJ2-7; 12 nucleotides align to TRBD2. Input material: peripheral blood. This sequence originates from a woman aged 55-75 years with acute or convalescent COVID-19. The CDR3 DNA reads as TGTGCCAGCACACCTAGCGGGGGGGGATACGAGCAGTACTTC. Its translation: CASTPSGGGYEQYF. The full variable domain, its missing parts supplied by reference TRBV28 and TRBJ2-7, is DVKVTQSSRYLVKRTGEKVFLECVQDMDHENMFWYRQDPGLGLRLIYFSYDVKMKEKGDIPEGYSVSREKKERFSLILESASTNQTSMYLCASTPSGGGYEQYFGPGTRLTVT.